These 21 T cell receptor beta chains were all obtained from the same sample, sequenced in a study. TCRdb fed the 5' RACE reads into MiXCR, producing one record per CDR3 protein. This table holds fewer than 65,000 distinct CDR3 sequences, roughly 20% found once. The sorted Tregs were CD4+CD25+CD127-/low cells. Source material: tumor-infiltrating Tregs sorted from the breast tumor. These receptors all come from a female donor with breast cancer.

On this clonotype itself: Just one base apart from a much larger clone, this may be a read error. The chain is built from TRBV6-2 or TRBV6-3 and TRBJ2-2; 10 nucleotides match TRBD2. The CDR3 has 18 amino acids. The germline V gene encodes CDR1 MNHEY and CDR2 SVGEGT. The DNA for the CDR3 is TGTGCCAGCAGTTACTCCTGGTGGAGCGGGAGGGCCACCGGGGAGCTGCTTTTT. Its protein product is CASSYSWWSGRATGELLF.

This clonotype was seen at least ten times. The chain recombines TRBV5-1 with TRBJ2-1; 12 bases are shared with TRBD2. The ends lost 0 bases at V and 9 bases at J; junction bases unmatched: 10. The CDR3 totals 17 residues. Germline V gene sequence: CDR1 SGHRS, CDR2 YFSETQ. The CDR3 loop is CASSLVPGLAGLGEQFF. Written as DNA, the CDR3 is TGCGCCAGCAGCTTGGTCCCCGGACTAGCGGGATTGGGTGAGCAGTTCTTC.

The chain has TRBV13 and TRBJ2-3, with TRBD2 identical over 15 bases. The CDR3 contains 20 residues. Per the germline V gene, CDR1 is PRHDT and CDR2 is FYEKMQ (reference sequence). Trimming removed 8 bases from V and 0 bases from J; junction bases left unmatched: 15. CDR3 loop: CASGLAGGPGPRASTDTQYF. CDR3 DNA: TGTGCCAGCGGACTAGCGGGAGGGCCTGGCCCCCGTGCTAGCACAGATACGCAGTATTTT.

J is TRBJ2-1 and V is TRBV24-1, with D possibly called TRBD1 or TRBD2 (5 bases each). Trimming removed 10 bases from V and 8 bases from J, with 11 bases in between. CDR3 size: 11 residues. The germline gives CDR1 KGHDR, CDR2 SFDVKD. The CDR3: CATGMGDEQFF. In nucleotides, the CDR3 is TGTGCCACAGGGATGGGGGATGAGCAGTTCTTC.

This clonotype has only a few counts. J is TRBJ2-3 and V is TRBV20-1; possibly TRBD1 for D (6 bases). The length of the CDR3 is 14 residues. In germline, CDR1 is DFQATT, CDR2 SNEGSKA (reference sequence). V was trimmed by 3 bases and J by 0 bases, leaving 10 bases between them. Written as DNA, the CDR3 is TGCAGTGCTAGGGGGGCTACTAGCACAGATACGCAGTATTTT. Amino acids: CSARGATSTDTQYF.

This clonotype was counted at least ten times. The rearrangement uses TRBV5-1 and TRBJ1-2; D might be TRBD1 (6 bases). Germline CDR1 reads SGHRS; CDR2 reads YFSETQ. Deletions cut 7 bases from V and 7 bases from J, with 17 bases between. The CDR3 runs 13 residues. The CDR3, as DNA: TGCGCCAGCGGGACCCGGACAGATCTTGGCTACACCTTC. Translation gives CASGTRTDLGYTF. Full variable domain (outside the CDR3, taken from reference TRBV5-1 and TRBJ1-2): KAGVTQTPRYLIKTRGQQVTLSCSPISGHRSVSWYQQTPGQGLQFLFEYFSETQRNKGNFPGRFSGRQFSNSRSEMNVSTLELGDSALYLCASGTRTDLGYTFGSGTRLTVV.

The chain has TRBV12-3 or TRBV12-4 and TRBJ1-4; D is possibly TRBD1 (6 bases). CDR3 size: 14 residues. The germline V and J ends were trimmed by 8 bases and 3 bases, with 13 bases remaining between them. The CDR3 DNA is TGTGCCAGCGCCCAGGGGAGTCCTAATGAAAAACTGTTTTTT. Its translation: CASAQGSPNEKLFF.

This clonotype was counted between two and nine times. This chain connects TRBV6-1 to TRBJ1-3, with 7 bases identical to TRBD1. Per the germline V gene, CDR1 is MNHNS and CDR2 is SASEGT. After removal of 5 bases from V and 4 bases from J, the junction contained 2 bases not matched to a gene. The CDR3 contains 13 residues. The CDR3 bases are TGTGCCAGCAGTCGGGACAGAGGAAACACCATATATTTT. Protein sequence: CASSRDRGNTIYF.

This clonotype was counted ten times or more. This chain links TRBV5-6 with TRBJ2-7; D is unresolved. Trimming cost V 1 base and J 6 bases, with 8 bases left between them. The CDR3 is 12 residues long. The germline gives CDR1 SGHDT, CDR2 YYEEEE. The CDR3 region has the DNA TGTGCCAGCAGCTTGCCAGCTGGCGAGCAGTACTTC. The encoded protein is CASSLPAGEQYF.

This clonotype was detected only a few times. The chain has TRBV20-1 and TRBJ1-4; D is undetermined. The germline V gene encodes CDR1 DFQATT and CDR2 SNEGSKA (reference sequence). V gave up 3 bases and J gave up 12 bases, with 17 bases separating them. The CDR3 spans 13 residues. This CDR3 reads CSASWVSPGQLFF. CDR3 DNA sequence: TGCAGTGCTAGCTGGGTCTCGCCCGGCCAACTGTTTTTT.

A single count supports this clonotype. At one of its ends the junction is not consistent with the germline gene, which may arise from a read error. The J gene is TRBJ2-2, the V gene TRBV5-1, with 7 bases lining up with TRBD2. Germline V gene sequence: CDR1 SGHRS, CDR2 YFSETQ. This CDR3 contains 20 residues. CDR3 loop: CASSAPGWGGSGRGTGELFF. DNA for the CDR3: TGCGCCAGCAGCGCGCCCGGTTGGGGGGGTAGCGGACGCGGCACCGGGGAGCTGTTTTTC. Variable domain in full (rest from reference TRBV5-1 and TRBJ2-2): KAGVTQTPRYLIKTRGQQVTLSCSPISGHRSVSWYQQTPGQGLQFLFEYFSETQRNKGNFPGRFSGRQFSNSRSEMNVSTLELGDSALYLCASSAPGWGGSGRGTGELFFGEGSRLTVL.

The sample holds many counts of this clonotype. V and J are TRBV6-6 and TRBJ1-1; 7 bases align to TRBD1. This CDR3 comprises 11 residues. In germline, CDR1 is MNHNY, CDR2 SVGAGI (reference sequence). J gave up 14 bases and V 6 bases, and 9 bases lay outside the gene matches. CDR3 loop: CASRRQGMGFF. In nucleotides, the CDR3 is TGTGCCAGCAGGAGACAGGGCATGGGGTTCTTT.

This clonotype has just a few counts. The chain recombines TRBV27 with TRBJ2-3, with TRBD2 matching over 7 bases. There are 19 residues in the CDR3. With 2 bases clipped from V and 3 bases from J, the junction kept 17 bases outside the gene matches. From germline, CDR1 is MNHEY and CDR2 SMNVEV (reference sequence). Written as DNA, the CDR3 is TGTGCCAGCAGTTTAAGTGGTGCGGGAGTTACGAGGAGAACAGATACGCAGTATTTT. Translating it yields CASSLSGAGVTRRTDTQYF.

This clonotype showed up just a few times. The chain carries TRBV7-3 and TRBJ1-1; D unresolved. V lost 5 bases to trimming and J lost 1 base, with 8 bases between them. The CDR3 has 13 amino acids. The germline gives CDR1 SGHTA, CDR2 FQGTGA. The CDR3 sequence is CASSPLQNTEAFF. The CDR3 DNA is TGTGCCAGCAGCCCCCTACAGAACACTGAAGCTTTCTTT.

This clonotype has a handful of counts. The chain has TRBV6-5 and TRBJ2-7; the D gene is possibly TRBD2 (5 bases). V was clipped by 0 bases and J by 4 bases, with 13 bases between them. Germline V lookup: CDR1 MNHEY, CDR2 SVGAGI. The CDR3 consists of 15 residues. In DNA, the CDR3 is TGTGCCAGCAGTTACTCGAGGACTCCGGAATACGAGCAGTACTTC. This gives the protein CASSYSRTPEYEQYF.

To note about this clonotype: Given a much more abundant clone one base away, this may be a read error. The rearrangement links TRBV29-1 to TRBJ1-2, with 7 bases that match TRBD1. The V gene's germline CDR1 is SQVTM and CDR2 ANQGSEA. The CDR3 has 12 amino acids. In DNA, the CDR3 is TGCAGCGTTGGGGAAGGGGGCCTGGGCTGCACCTTC. Translated, it gives CSVGEGGLGCTF.

This clonotype was picked up many times. The rearrangement uses TRBV5-6 and TRBJ2-1; 8 bases map to TRBD2. Germline V lookup: CDR1 SGHDT, CDR2 YYEEEE. The length of the CDR3 is 16 residues. V gave up 1 base and J gave up 3 bases; unmatched junction bases: 6. CDR3 sequence (DNA): TGTGCCAGCAGCTTGCGGGCTAGCGGGTTCTACAATGAGCAGTTCTTC. As protein: CASSLRASGFYNEQFF.

This clonotype was counted between two and nine times. The chain's CDR3 is CASSLGLAGIQETQYF. The CDR3 DNA sequence: TGCGCCAGCAGCCTGGGACTAGCGGGGATCCAAGAGACCCAGTACTTC. The rearrangement uses TRBV5-1 and TRBJ2-5; TRBD2 matches at 13 bases. Germline V lookup: CDR1 SGHRS, CDR2 YFSETQ. The trim removed 4 bases at V and 1 base at J, leaving 4 bases unmatched. The CDR3 has 16 amino acids.

This clonotype was picked up many times. This rearrangement joins TRBV7-2 to TRBJ2-7; 8 nucleotides match TRBD1. This CDR3 is 17 amino acids long. From germline, CDR1 is SGHTA and CDR2 FQGNSA. V shed 1 base and J 3 bases; nucleotides not matched to a gene: 11. DNA for the CDR3: TGTGCCAGCAGCTTAGGTAGGCGGACAGGGAGTATCTACGAGCAGTACTTC. Its protein product is CASSLGRRTGSIYEQYF. Looking up the rest from reference TRBV7-2 and TRBJ2-7 gives the full variable domain: GAGVSQSPSNKVTEKGKDVELRCDPISGHTALYWYRQSLGQGLEFLIYFQGNSAPDKSGLPSDRFSAERTGGSVSTLTIQRTQQEDSAVYLCASSLGRRTGSIYEQYFGPGTRLTVT.

In its sample, this clonotype was seen a few times. The chain couples TRBV4-1 to TRBJ1-6; D is perhaps TRBD1 (6 bases). The CDR3 is 16 residues long. Germline V gene sequence: CDR1 MGHRA, CDR2 YSYEKL. V was trimmed by 0 bases and J by 7 bases, leaving 13 bases between them. CDR3 DNA: TGCGCCAGCAGCCAAGATAAGGGTCAGGGGAATTCACCCCTCCACTTT. Protein: CASSQDKGQGNSPLHF.

This clonotype was detected a few times. V is TRBV7-3 and J is TRBJ2-5, with 7 bases that match TRBD2. The length of the CDR3 is 15 residues. Germline V lookup: CDR1 SGHTA, CDR2 FQGTGA. The V segment lost 4 bases and the J segment 1 base; nucleotides outside the gene matches: 6. The CDR3 spells CASSSMGLPQETQYF. CDR3 sequence (DNA): TGTGCCAGCAGCTCCATGGGACTACCCCAAGAGACCCAGTACTTC.